This is a list of T cell receptor beta chains from one sample in a study of OX40 agonist ivuxolimab in advanced cancers. The assay was immunoSEQ multiplex PCR, and TCRdb's table has in-frame clones only and misses some. The data contain some 40,000 clones, 80% to 90% of them singletons. The specimen comprised CD4+ or CD8+ T cells sorted from blood, sampled in a trial of the OX40 agonist ivuxolimab. Receptors were obtained from an adult with an advanced solid tumor such as melanoma, head and neck, liver or kidney cancer. CDR3s include the opening cysteine and the closing phenylalanine or tryptophan. Fields, in order: V gene, D gene, J gene, CDR3 DNA, CDR3 protein. A D gene is named only where the DNA matches it firmly.

V: TRBV9
D: -
J: TRBJ2-7
DNA: TGTGCCAGCAGTTCTACAGGTTTGTTATCCTACGAGCAGTACTTC
CDR3: CASSSTGLLSYEQYF

V: TRBV4-3
D: -
J: TRBJ1-1
DNA: TGCGCCAGCAGCCAAGATTCAGGGGACTCTTTCACTGAAGCTTTCTTT
CDR3: CASSQDSGDSFTEAFF

V: TRBV6-5
D: -
J: TRBJ2-1
DNA: TGTGCCAGCAGTTACGGCCAATACAATGAGCAGTTCTTC
CDR3: CASSYGQYNEQFF

V: TRBV25-1
D: TRBD2
J: TRBJ2-5
DNA: TGTGCCAGCAGTGAAGTAACTAGCGGGAGGGAGACCCAGTACTTC
CDR3: CASSEVTSGRETQYF

V: TRBV7-8
D: -
J: TRBJ2-5
DNA: TGTGCCAGCAGCTTAGAGGAAGACCAGTACTTC
CDR3: CASSLEEDQYF

V: TRBV4-3
D: -
J: TRBJ2-3
DNA: TGCGCCAGCAGTCAAGAGATAGGGGGGGCCCCAGATACGCAGTATTTT
CDR3: CASSQEIGGAPDTQYF

V: TRBV7-9
D: -
J: TRBJ1-4
DNA: TGTGCCAGCAGCTCCCAAGTTGAAAAACTGTTTTTT
CDR3: CASSSQVEKLFF

V: TRBV11-2
D: TRBD1
J: TRBJ1-1
DNA: TGTGCCAGCAGCCCGACAGGGGCAACGGTCGTGGCTTTCTTT
CDR3: CASSPTGATVVAFF

V: TRBV7-2
D: -
J: TRBJ2-7
DNA: TGTGCCAGCAGCGACTTAGAGAGACTGGCCTACGAGCAGTACTTC
CDR3: CASSDLERLAYEQYF

V: TRBV11-2
D: TRBD1
J: TRBJ2-2
DNA: TGTGCCAGCAGCCCACATAGGGGGCAGGGCGGGGAGCTGTTTTTT
CDR3: CASSPHRGQGGELFF

V: TRBV10-2
D: TRBD2
J: TRBJ2-3
DNA: TGCGCCAGCAGTGACCCCCCGGGACTAGCGGGGGGGCGGGGCACAGATACGCAGTATTTT
CDR3: CASSDPPGLAGGRGTDTQYF

V: TRBV7-2
D: -
J: TRBJ2-1
DNA: TGTGCCAGCAGCTTAGAGGGCTGGACCGCGCCCTACAATGAGCAGTTCTTC
CDR3: CASSLEGWTAPYNEQFF

V: TRBV11-2
D: -
J: TRBJ2-3
DNA: TGTGCCAGCAGCTTAGTTGCAGATACGCAGTATTTT
CDR3: CASSLVADTQYF

V: TRBV27
D: -
J: TRBJ2-2
DNA: TGTGCCAGCAGTCCCCCGGACAGAGCGAACACCGGGGAGCTGTTTTTT
CDR3: CASSPPDRANTGELFF

V: TRBV6-6
D: TRBD1
J: TRBJ1-6
DNA: TGTGCCAGCAGTTTCCCAGGGGGCGAGGCACCCCTCCACTTT
CDR3: CASSFPGGEAPLHF

V: TRBV29-1
D: -
J: TRBJ1-4
DNA: TGCAGCGTTGAAGAACTGTCAGAGGGAGTTGAAAAACTGTTTTTT
CDR3: CSVEELSEGVEKLFF

V: TRBV4-1
D: TRBD1
J: TRBJ2-7
DNA: TGCGCCAGCAGCCAGCGGACAGGGGAGGGGTACGAGCAGTACTTC
CDR3: CASSQRTGEGYEQYF

V: TRBV7-9
D: -
J: TRBJ2-2
DNA: TGTGCCAGCAGCTTATCTACAGGGACCGGGGAGCTGTTTTTT
CDR3: CASSLSTGTGELFF

V: TRBV28
D: -
J: TRBJ2-7
DNA: TGTGCCAGCAGTCACGCCGGGACCTACGAGCAGTACTTC
CDR3: CASSHAGTYEQYF

V: TRBV9
D: TRBD2
J: TRBJ2-3
DNA: TGTGCCAGCAGCGAAACCCAAAACGACCTAGCGGGGGGTTCAGATACGCAGTATTTT
CDR3: CASSETQNDLAGGSDTQYF

V: TRBV9
D: TRBD2
J: TRBJ2-3
DNA: TGTGCCAGCAGCGGAACTAGCGGGGCAGATACGCAGTATTTT
CDR3: CASSGTSGADTQYF

V: TRBV11-2
D: -
J: TRBJ2-6
DNA: TGTGCCAGCAGCCTCGTCTCTGGGGCCAACGTCCTGACTTTC
CDR3: CASSLVSGANVLTF

V: TRBV19
D: -
J: TRBJ2-1
DNA: TGTGCCAGTAGTATAGGCGGCAAATGGACTGAGCAGTTCTTC
CDR3: CASSIGGKWTEQFF

V: TRBV5-1
D: -
J: TRBJ2-3
DNA: TGCGCCAGCCGACTTAGCGGTTCCCGCACAGATACGCAGTATTTT
CDR3: CASRLSGSRTDTQYF

V: TRBV9
D: TRBD1
J: TRBJ2-1
DNA: TGTGCCAGCAGGTCCCGACAGGGGGATGAGCAGTTCTTC
CDR3: CASRSRQGDEQFF

V: TRBV9
D: -
J: TRBJ2-3
DNA: TGTGCCAGCAGCGTAGGTCCTAGCCGCGATAGGGCAGATACGCAGTATTTT
CDR3: CASSVGPSRDRADTQYF